Included here is one T cell receptor (beta chain) sequence, with context. What it binds is not known. Germline V CDR1 and CDR2: SGHAT, FQNNGV. This CDR3 spans 13 amino acids. Trimming took off 5 bases at V and 3 bases at J, with 8 bases between the two ends. The repertoire was sequenced with immunoSEQ multiplex PCR; TCRdb's copy has only in-frame clones and lacks some. The sample consists of around 120,000 clones, roughly 90% of them appearing once. The data belong to a study of T cell responses to AZD1222 COVID-19 vaccine. General study findings and limits: At 160-218 and 743-854, vaccine-associated CD4 TCRs were dominant, and they spanned spike.

The source material was peripheral blood, sampled on day 0 of AZD1222 vaccination. The chain couples TRBV11-2 to TRBJ1-5; D gene ambiguous. The sequence derives from an adult in good health. The CDR3 loop reads CASSGEDNQPQHF. The CDR3 nucleotides read TGTGCCAGCAGCGGTGAGGACAATCAGCCCCAGCATTTT.